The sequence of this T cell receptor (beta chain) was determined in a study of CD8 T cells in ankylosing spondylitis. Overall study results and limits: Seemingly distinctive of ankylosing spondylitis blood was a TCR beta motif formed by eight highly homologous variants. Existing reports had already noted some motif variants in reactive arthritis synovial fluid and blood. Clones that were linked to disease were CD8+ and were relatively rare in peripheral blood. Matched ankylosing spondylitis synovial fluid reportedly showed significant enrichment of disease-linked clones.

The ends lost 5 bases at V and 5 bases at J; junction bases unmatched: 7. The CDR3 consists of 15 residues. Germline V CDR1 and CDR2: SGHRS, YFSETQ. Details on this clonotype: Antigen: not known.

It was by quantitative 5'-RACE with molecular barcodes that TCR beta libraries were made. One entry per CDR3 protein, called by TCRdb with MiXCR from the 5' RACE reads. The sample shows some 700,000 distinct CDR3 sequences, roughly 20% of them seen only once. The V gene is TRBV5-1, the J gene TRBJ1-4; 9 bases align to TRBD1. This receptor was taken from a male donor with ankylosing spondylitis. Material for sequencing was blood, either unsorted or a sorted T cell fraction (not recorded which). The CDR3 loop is CASSSGTGTNEKLFF. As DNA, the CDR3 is TGCGCCAGCAGTTCCGGGACAGGGACAAATGAAAAACTGTTTTTT.